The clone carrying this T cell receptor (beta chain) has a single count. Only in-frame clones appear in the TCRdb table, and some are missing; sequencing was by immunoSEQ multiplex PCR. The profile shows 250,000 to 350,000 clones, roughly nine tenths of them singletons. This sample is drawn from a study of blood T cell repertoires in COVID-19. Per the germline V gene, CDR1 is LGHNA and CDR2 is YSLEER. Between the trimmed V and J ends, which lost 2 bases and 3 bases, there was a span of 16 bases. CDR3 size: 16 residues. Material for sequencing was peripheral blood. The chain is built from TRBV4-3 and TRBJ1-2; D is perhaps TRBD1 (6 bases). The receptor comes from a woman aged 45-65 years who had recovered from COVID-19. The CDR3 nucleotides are TGCGCCAGCAGCCAAACCTCACAGGGCCCCTACTATGGCTACACCTTC. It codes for CASSQTSQGPYYGYTF.